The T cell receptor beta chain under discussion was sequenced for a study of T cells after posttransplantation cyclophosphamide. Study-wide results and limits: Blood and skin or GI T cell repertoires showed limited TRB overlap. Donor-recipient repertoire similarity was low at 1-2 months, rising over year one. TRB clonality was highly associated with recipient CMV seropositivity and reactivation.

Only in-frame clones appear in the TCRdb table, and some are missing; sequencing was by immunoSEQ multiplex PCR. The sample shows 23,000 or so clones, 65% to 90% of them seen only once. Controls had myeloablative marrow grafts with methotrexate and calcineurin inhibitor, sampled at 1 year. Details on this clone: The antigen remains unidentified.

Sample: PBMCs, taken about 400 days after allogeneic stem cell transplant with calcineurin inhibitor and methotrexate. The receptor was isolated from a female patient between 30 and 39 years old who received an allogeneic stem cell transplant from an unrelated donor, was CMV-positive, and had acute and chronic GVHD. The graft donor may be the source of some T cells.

For the CDR3, the DNA is TGTGCCAGCACCACACTAATAGACCGAAACTCTGGAAACACCATATATTTT. Protein: CASTTLIDRNSGNTIYF. This rearrangement joins TRBV5-6 to TRBJ1-3; D unresolved. Germline-derived CDR1 and CDR2 are SGHDT and YYEEEE. Trimming took 6 bases from V and 0 from J, leaving 19 bases between them. CDR3 length equals 17 residues.